The next 14 T cell receptor beta chains were all read from a single sample in a study of blood T cell repertoires in COVID-19. TCRdb keeps only in-frame clones here, not all; method: immunoSEQ multiplex PCR. The sample lists about 94,000 clones, 84% seen once, with around 6.6% in the top ten. The sequencing sample was made of peripheral blood. The source is a man aged 60 to 75 with acute or convalescent COVID-19.

J is TRBJ2-7 and V is TRBV24-1, with 7 bases that match TRBD1. The CDR3 runs 13 residues. The J segment lost 4 bases and the V segment lost 4 bases, leaving 3 bases of the junction unmatched. The V gene's germline CDR1 is KGHDR and CDR2 SFDVKD. The CDR3 protein is CATSDLTGYEQYF. In DNA form, the CDR3 reads TGTGCCACCAGTGACCTGACAGGGTACGAGCAGTACTTC.

This clone is termed medium-sized (0.01 to 0.1%). This chain joins TRBV4-1 and TRBJ2-5, with a weak D call TRBD1 (5 bases). From germline, CDR1 is MGHRA and CDR2 YSYEKL. Trimming took off 0 bases at V and 0 bases at J, with 8 bases between the two ends. The CDR3 loop spans 15 amino acids. In DNA form, the CDR3 reads TGCGCCAGCAGCCAAGAACCCAGGGACCAAGAGACCCAGTACTTC. It encodes CASSQEPRDQETQYF.

This clone has just a few counts. V gene TRBV3-1 (or the pseudogene TRBV3-2) combines with J gene TRBJ2-3; 8 bases align to TRBD2. V lost 3 bases, J lost 0 bases, and 5 bases stayed unmatched. Germline CDR1 and CDR2: LGHDT and YNNKEL (reference sequence). This CDR3 is built from 16 residues. CDR3 amino acids: CASSQPAGASTDTQYF. CDR3 DNA: TGTGCCAGCAGCCAGCCAGCGGGGGCCAGCACAGATACGCAGTATTTT.

V is TRBV7-3 and J is TRBJ2-3, with 9 bases aligning to TRBD2. V dropped 2 bases and J dropped 0; count of bases not matched to a gene: 3. Germline V gene data show CDR1 as SGHTA and CDR2 as FQGTGA. This CDR3 region has 16 residues. The CDR3 spells CASSLGLAGSTDTQYF. The CDR3 DNA reads TGTGCCAGCAGCTTAGGGCTAGCGGGGAGCACAGATACGCAGTATTTT.

The rearrangement links TRBV5-1 to TRBJ2-2; 9 bases line up with TRBD1. The V gene end was trimmed by 4 bases and the J gene end by 5 bases; junction bases not matched to a gene: 9. This CDR3 comprises 16 residues. Looked up from germline, CDR1 is SGHRS and CDR2 is YFSETQ. Here the CDR3 reads CASSADRGAETGELFF. The CDR3 coding sequence is TGCGCCAGCAGCGCGGACAGGGGAGCGGAGACCGGGGAGCTGTTTTTT.

This chain links TRBV11-3 with TRBJ2-2; D may be TRBD2 (5 bases). The CDR3 totals 15 residues. The V and J ends lost 1 base and 6 bases respectively, with 12 bases between them. Germline lookup yields CDR1 SGHNT and CDR2 YENEEA. The CDR3 coding sequence is TGTGCCAGCAGCTTAGGCCGGGGTAATGCCGGGGAGCTGTTTTTT. Translation: CASSLGRGNAGELFF.

The chain has TRBV30 and TRBJ1-5; D is uncertain. Between the trimmed V and J ends, which lost 0 bases and 0 bases, there was a span of 6 bases. Per the germline V gene, CDR1 is GTSNPN and CDR2 is SVGIG (reference sequence). CDR3 size: 14 residues. CDR3 DNA sequence: TGTGCCTGGAGTGTCCCAGTTAGCAATCAGCCCCAGCATTTT. Residues: CAWSVPVSNQPQHF.

V gene TRBV4-1 combines with J gene TRBJ2-1; 12 nucleotides line up with TRBD2. The CDR3 is 15 residues long. V shed 5 bases and J 4 bases; nucleotides not matched to a gene: 3. The germline CDR1 and CDR2 sequences are MGHRA and YSYEKL. The CDR3 is CASSLLAGGYNEQFF. The DNA of the CDR3 is TGCGCCAGCAGCTTACTAGCGGGGGGATACAATGAGCAGTTCTTC.

This chain connects TRBV6-1 to TRBJ2-7; D is uncertain. Trimming shortened V by 1 base and J by 3 bases, and 10 bases separated the two germline ends. The germline V gene encodes CDR1 MNHNS and CDR2 SASEGT. This CDR3 is 14 amino acids long. This CDR3 reads CASSEDNSYYEQYF. The CDR3 coding sequence is TGTGCCAGCAGTGAAGATAACAGTTACTACGAGCAGTACTTC.

This clone has only a few counts. V usage is TRBV15 and J usage is TRBJ1-5; 10 bases fit TRBD1. Germline trimming cut 1 base from V and 5 bases from J; bases unmatched to any gene: 2. This CDR3 is built from 15 residues. Germline CDR1 and CDR2: LNHNV and YYDKDF (reference sequence). CDR3 in DNA: TGTGCCACCAGCAGAGGCGGGACAGGGGATCAGCCCCAGCATTTT. Residues: CATSRGGTGDQPQHF.

The chain has TRBV5-1 and TRBJ2-1; the match to TRBD2 covers 8 bases. CDR3 length equals 19 residues. Trimming cost V 4 bases and J 0 bases; bases outside gene matches: 15. Germline loops: CDR1 SGHRS, CDR2 YFSETQ. CDR3 in amino acids: CASSPSLAGGPSSYNEQFF. DNA of the CDR3: TGCGCCAGCAGCCCATCCTTGGCGGGGGGCCCAAGCTCCTACAATGAGCAGTTCTTC. Full variable domain (rest looked up from reference TRBV5-1 and TRBJ2-1): KAGVTQTPRYLIKTRGQQVTLSCSPISGHRSVSWYQQTPGQGLQFLFEYFSETQRNKGNFPGRFSGRQFSNSRSEMNVSTLELGDSALYLCASSPSLAGGPSSYNEQFFGPGTRLTVL.

The V gene is TRBV10-3, the J gene TRBJ1-5; 9 bases are a match to TRBD1. Trimming cost V 4 bases and J 0 bases; bases outside gene matches: 7. CDR1 ENHRY and CDR2 SYGVKD come from the germline V gene. The CDR3 has 17 residues. The CDR3 sequence: CAISGGQGQYSNQPQHF. DNA of the CDR3: TGTGCCATCAGTGGGGGACAGGGCCAATATAGCAATCAGCCCCAGCATTTT.

The genes are TRBV6-4 and TRBJ2-3; the match to TRBD2 covers 13 bases. Per the germline V gene, CDR1 is MRHNA and CDR2 is SNTAGT. V lost 6 bases to trimming and J lost 4 bases; unmatched junction nucleotides: 7. The CDR3 has 16 amino acids. CDR3 nucleotide sequence: TGTGCCAGCAGCCAGGAGACTAGCGGGGGGTCAGATACGCAGTATTTT. It is translated as CASSQETSGGSDTQYF.

The chain links TRBV16 to TRBJ2-5; D remains ambiguous. Germline CDR1 and CDR2: KGHSY and FQNENV. The ends were cut back, 1 base at V and 1 base at J, with 4 bases in the middle. This CDR3 spans 13 amino acids. The CDR3 DNA is TGTGCCAGCAGCCAATGGAGCCAAGAGACCCAGTACTTC. This encodes CASSQWSQETQYF.